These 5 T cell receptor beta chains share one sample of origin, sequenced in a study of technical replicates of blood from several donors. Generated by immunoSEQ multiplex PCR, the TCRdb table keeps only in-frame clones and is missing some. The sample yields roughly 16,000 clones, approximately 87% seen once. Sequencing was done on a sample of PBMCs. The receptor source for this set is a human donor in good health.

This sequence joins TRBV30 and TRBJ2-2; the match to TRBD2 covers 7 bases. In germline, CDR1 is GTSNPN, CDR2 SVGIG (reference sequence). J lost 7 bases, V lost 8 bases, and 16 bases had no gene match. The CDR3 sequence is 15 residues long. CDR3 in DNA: TGTGCCGGCTTTTTGGAGGGAGGGCCAGGCGGGGAGCTGTTTTTT. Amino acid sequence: CAGFLEGGPGGELFF.

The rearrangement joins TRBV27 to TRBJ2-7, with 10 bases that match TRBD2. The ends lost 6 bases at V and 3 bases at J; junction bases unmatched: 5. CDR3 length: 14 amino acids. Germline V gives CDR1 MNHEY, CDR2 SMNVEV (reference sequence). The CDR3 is CASRMLAGVYEQYF. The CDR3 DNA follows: TGTGCCAGCAGAATGCTAGCGGGAGTCTACGAGCAGTACTTC.

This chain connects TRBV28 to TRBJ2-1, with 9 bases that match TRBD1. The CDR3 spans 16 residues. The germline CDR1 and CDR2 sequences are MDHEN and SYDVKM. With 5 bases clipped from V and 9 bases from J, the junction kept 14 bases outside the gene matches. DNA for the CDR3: TGTGCCAGCAGTCACACGCAGGACAGGGGAACGGGTGAGCAGTTCTTC. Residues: CASSHTQDRGTGEQFF.

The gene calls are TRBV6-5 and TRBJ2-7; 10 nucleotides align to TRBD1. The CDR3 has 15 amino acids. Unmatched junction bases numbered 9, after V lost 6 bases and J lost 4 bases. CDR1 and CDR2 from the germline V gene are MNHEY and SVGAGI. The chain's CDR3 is CASSTRTGGVYEQYF. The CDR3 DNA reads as TGTGCCAGCAGCACCAGGACAGGGGGAGTATACGAGCAGTACTTC.

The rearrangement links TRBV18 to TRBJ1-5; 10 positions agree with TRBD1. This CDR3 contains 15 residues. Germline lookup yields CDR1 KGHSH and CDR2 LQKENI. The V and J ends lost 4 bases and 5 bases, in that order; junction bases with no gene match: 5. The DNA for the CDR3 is TGTGCCAGCTCACAGACAGGGGGCAGGGATCAGCCCCAGCATTTT. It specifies CASSQTGGRDQPQHF.